This T cell receptor (beta chain) was obtained from a study of naive and memory T cell subsets. Ligated cDNA underwent four rounds of PCR with nested alpha and beta constant region primers and SP2. TCRdb analysed the UMI-ligation and nested PCR reads with MiXCR anew, one entry per CDR3 protein. Altogether 30,000 to 35,000 distinct CDR3 sequences are present, under 8.5% being singletons, with the ten largest covering roughly 3.3%. Treatment noted: skin biopsy from PPD injection site in Mantoux-positive individual. A UMI-containing oligonucleotide was joined by 3' ligation to the TCR cDNA template. Many counts were recorded for this clonotype. CDR3 length: 13 amino acids. Germline assignment: CDR1 SGHTA and CDR2 FQGTGA. With 2 bases removed from V and 7 bases from J, the gap between germline ends came to 8 bases.

The sample here was skin, taken from a tuberculin skin test site. The clonotype was recovered from an adult in good health. This sequence joins TRBV7-3 and TRBJ2-2; D is uncertain. CDR3 region: CASSLSYGGELFF. DNA for the CDR3: TGTGCCAGCAGCTTATCCTACGGCGGGGAGCTGTTTTTT. The variable domain in full, with the rest retrieved from reference TRBV7-3 and TRBJ2-2, is GAGVSQTPSNKVTEKGKYVELRCDPISGHTALYWYRQSLGQGPEFLIYFQGTGAADDSGLPNDRFFAVRPEGSVSTLKIQRTERGDSAVYLCASSLSYGGELFFGEGSRLTVL.